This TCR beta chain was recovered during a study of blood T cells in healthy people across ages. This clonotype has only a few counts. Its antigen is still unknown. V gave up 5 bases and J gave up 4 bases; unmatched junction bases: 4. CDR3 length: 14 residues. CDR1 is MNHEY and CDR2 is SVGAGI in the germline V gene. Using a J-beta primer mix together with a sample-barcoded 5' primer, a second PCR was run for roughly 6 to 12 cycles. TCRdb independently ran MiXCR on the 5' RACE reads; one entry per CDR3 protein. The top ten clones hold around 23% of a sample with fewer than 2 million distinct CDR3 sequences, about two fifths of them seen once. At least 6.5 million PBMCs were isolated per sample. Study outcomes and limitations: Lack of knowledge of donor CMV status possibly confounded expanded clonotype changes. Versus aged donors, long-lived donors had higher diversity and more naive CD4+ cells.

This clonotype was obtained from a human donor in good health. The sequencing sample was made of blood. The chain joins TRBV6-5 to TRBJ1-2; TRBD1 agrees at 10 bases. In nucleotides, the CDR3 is TGTGCCAGCAGTAAGACAGGGGGCGGCTATGGCTACACCTTC. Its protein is CASSKTGGGYGYTF.